These T cell receptor beta chains were read from a single sample in a study of T cells in Graves' hyperthyroidism and ophthalmopathy. TCRdb re-called the multiplex PCR reads with MiXCR, one entry per CDR3 protein. The repertoire includes hundreds of thousands of distinct CDR3 sequences, around 15% of them detected once, and about 21% sits in the top ten. Sequencing was done on a sample of blood. Every receptor here comes from a woman aged 60-75 years with Graves' ophthalmopathy. CDR3s include the opening cysteine and the closing phenylalanine or tryptophan. The D gene is left open where the match is weak. Clone size is given for some rows only: seen once, a few or many times, or a class if the clone is expanded.

V	size	J	D	CDR3	DNA
TRBV12-3/TRBV12-4	-	TRBJ1-2	-	CASQGPNYGYTF	TGTGCCAGCCAGGGACCGAACTATGGCTACACCTTC
TRBV7-8	many	TRBJ2-1	-	CATTPGGGLPSYNEQFF	TGTGCCACCACCCCCGGGGGAGGACTCCCCTCCTACAATGAGCAGTTCTTC
TRBV28	many	TRBJ2-3	-	CASSLWGLRGTDTQYF	TGTGCCAGCAGTTTATGGGGACTTCGGGGTACAGATACGCAGTATTTT
TRBV20-1	many	TRBJ2-1	TRBD2	CSAKDYEAGKYNEQFF	TGCAGTGCTAAAGACTATGAAGCGGGAAAATACAATGAGCAGTTCTTC
TRBV9	-	TRBJ2-1	TRBD2	CASSNKAGGTYNEQFF	TGTGCCAGCAGCAACAAGGCGGGGGGAACCTACAATGAGCAGTTCTTC
TRBV11-2	-	TRBJ2-7	TRBD2	CASSGTSESYEQYF	TGTGCCAGCAGCGGGACTAGCGAGTCCTACGAGCAGTACTTC
TRBV30	many	TRBJ1-5	-	CAWSLGRGSTGNQPQHF	TGTGCCTGGAGTCTGGGTCGGGGCAGTACGGGCAATCAGCCCCAGCATTTT
TRBV5-1	many	TRBJ2-1	-	CASSLRRDSYNEQFF	TGCGCCAGCAGCTTGAGGCGGGACTCCTACAATGAGCAGTTCTTC
TRBV5-1	few	TRBJ1-3	-	CASSFDDSVGNTIYF	TGCGCCAGCAGCTTCGATGACAGCGTCGGGAACACCATATATTTT
TRBV5-1	-	TRBJ2-3	TRBD2	CASSQGEGGTDTQYF	TGCGCCAGCAGCCAAGGGGAGGGAGGCACAGATACGCAGTATTTT
TRBV12-3/TRBV12-4	many	TRBJ2-1	-	CASSLAQSARGNEQFF	TGTGCCAGCAGTTTAGCGCAAAGCGCCCGAGGTAATGAGCAGTTCTTC
TRBV5-1	-	TRBJ2-2	TRBD2	CASRPKTSGSSGELFF	TGCGCCAGCAGGCCAAAGACTAGCGGGAGTTCCGGGGAGCTGTTTTTT
TRBV27	few	TRBJ1-1	-	CASSFGGLWNTEAFF	TGTGCCAGCAGCTTCGGAGGCCTGTGGAACACTGAAGCTTTCTTT
TRBV27	many	TRBJ2-7	TRBD1	CASHPSGQSYEQYF	TGTGCCAGCCATCCATCGGGACAGTCCTACGAGCAGTACTTC
TRBV4-1	-	TRBJ2-1	TRBD1	CASSQVDRVNNEQFF	TGCGCCAGCAGCCAAGTGGACAGGGTAAACAATGAGCAGTTCTTC
TRBV20-1	many	TRBJ2-4	-	CSAPGDTKNIQYF	TGCAGTGCCCCCGGGGATACCAAAAACATTCAGTACTTC
TRBV6-2/TRBV6-3	few	TRBJ1-3	-	CASSGASGNTIYF	TGTGCCAGCAGTGGGGCCTCTGGAAACACCATATATTTT
TRBV2	many	TRBJ2-7	-	CASSEGGEQYF	TGTGCCAGCAGTGAAGGGGGGGAGCAGTACTTC
TRBV6-1	few	TRBJ2-1	TRBD2	CASSDTSGGYNEQFF	TGTGCCAGCAGTGACACTAGCGGGGGTTACAATGAGCAGTTCTTC